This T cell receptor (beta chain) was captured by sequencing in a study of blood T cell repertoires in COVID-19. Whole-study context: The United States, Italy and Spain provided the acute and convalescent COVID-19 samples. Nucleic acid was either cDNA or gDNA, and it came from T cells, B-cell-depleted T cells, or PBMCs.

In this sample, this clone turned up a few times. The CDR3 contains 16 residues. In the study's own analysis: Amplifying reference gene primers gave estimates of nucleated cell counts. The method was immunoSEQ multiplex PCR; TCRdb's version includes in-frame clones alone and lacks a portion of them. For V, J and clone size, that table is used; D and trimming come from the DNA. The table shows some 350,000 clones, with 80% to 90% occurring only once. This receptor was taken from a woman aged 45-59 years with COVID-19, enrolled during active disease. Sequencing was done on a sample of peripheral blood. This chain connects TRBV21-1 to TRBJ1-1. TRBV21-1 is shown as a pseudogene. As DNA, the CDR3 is TGTGCCAGCAGCTTACCCCGCGGGACTAGGAACACTGAAGCTTTCTTT. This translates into CASSLPRGTRNTEAFF.